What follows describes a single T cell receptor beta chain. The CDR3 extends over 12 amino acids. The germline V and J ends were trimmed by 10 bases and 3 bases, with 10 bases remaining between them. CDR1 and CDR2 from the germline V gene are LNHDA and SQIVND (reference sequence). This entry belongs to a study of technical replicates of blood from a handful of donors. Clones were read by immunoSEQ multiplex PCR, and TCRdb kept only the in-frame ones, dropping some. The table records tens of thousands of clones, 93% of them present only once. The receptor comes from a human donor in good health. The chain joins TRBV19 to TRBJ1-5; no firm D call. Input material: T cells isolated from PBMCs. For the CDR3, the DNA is TGTGCCACCGGGGTTCCCAATCAGCCCCAGCATTTT. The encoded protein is CATGVPNQPQHF.